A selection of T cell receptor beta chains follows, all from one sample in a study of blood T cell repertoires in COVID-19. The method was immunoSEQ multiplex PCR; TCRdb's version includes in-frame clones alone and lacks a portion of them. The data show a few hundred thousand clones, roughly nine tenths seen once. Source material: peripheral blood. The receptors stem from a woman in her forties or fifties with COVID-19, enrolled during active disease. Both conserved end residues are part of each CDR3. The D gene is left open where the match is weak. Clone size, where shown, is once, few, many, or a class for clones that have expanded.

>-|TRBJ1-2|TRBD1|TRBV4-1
TGCGCCAGCAGCCAATTGGGTTGGCAGGGGGATGGCTACACCTTC
CASSQLGWQGDGYTF
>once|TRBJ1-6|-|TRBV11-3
TGTGCCAGCAGCTTAGTAGCTGGCGGCTCTTATAATTCACCCCTCCACTTT
CASSLVAGGSYNSPLHF
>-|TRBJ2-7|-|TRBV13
TGTGCCAGCAGCCCCTCCCCCATGAGGGAGCAGTACTTC
CASSPSPMREQYF
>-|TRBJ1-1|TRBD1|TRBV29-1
TGCAGCGTTGGGGGTCCCGGGACAGGGTACTACGCTGAAGCTTTCTTT
CSVGGPGTGYYAEAFF
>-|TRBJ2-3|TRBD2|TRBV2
TGTGCCAGCAGTAGACTAGCGGGGGTTGTGACAGATACGCAGTATTTT
CASSRLAGVVTDTQYF
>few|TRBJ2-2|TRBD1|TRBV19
TGTGCCAGTAGCCCAAAGGACAGGTATCTGTTTTTT
CASSPKDRYLFF
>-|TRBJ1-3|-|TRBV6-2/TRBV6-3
TGTGCCAGCAGCTTCGACAGGTCATCTGGAAACACCATATATTTT
CASSFDRSSGNTIYF
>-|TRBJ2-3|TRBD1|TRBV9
TGTGCCAGCAGCGTCGAGGGGGCCACAGATACGCAGTATTTT
CASSVEGATDTQYF
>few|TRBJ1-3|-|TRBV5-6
TGTGCCAGCAGCTTCGGGAACACCATATATTTT
CASSFGNTIYF
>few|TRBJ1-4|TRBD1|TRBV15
TGTGCCACCAGTCCCGGGACAGCTAATGAAAAACTGTTTTTT
CATSPGTANEKLFF
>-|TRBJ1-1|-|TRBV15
TGTGCCACCAGCAGACTTCCGGGGGTTGAAGCTTTCTTT
CATSRLPGVEAFF
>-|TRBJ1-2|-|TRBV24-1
TGTGCCACCAGTGATACTACAGGGTATAAGGATGGCTACACCTTC
CATSDTTGYKDGYTF
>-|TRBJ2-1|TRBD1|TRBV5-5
TGTGCCAGCAGACCCCAGACAGGGATGAATGAGCAGTTCTTC
CASRPQTGMNEQFF
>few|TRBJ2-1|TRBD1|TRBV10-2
TGCGCCTGTTGGGGACCCACCGGGACAGGGACCTACAATGAGCAGTTCTTC
CACWGPTGTGTYNEQFF
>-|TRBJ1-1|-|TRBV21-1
TGTGCCAGCAGCTTCCCGACCTTACAGGGGGCACGGACTGAAGCTTTCTTT
CASSFPTLQGARTEAFF
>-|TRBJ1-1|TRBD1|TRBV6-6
TGTGCCAGCAGGGAGGGGGCGCTGACTGAAGCTTTCTTT
CASREGALTEAFF
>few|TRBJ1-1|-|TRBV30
TGTGCCTGGACAGGGTGGGACACTGAAGCTTTCTTT
CAWTGWDTEAFF
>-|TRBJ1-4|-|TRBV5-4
TGTGCCAGCAGCCCCGGGGGGCAGATTAATGAAAAACTGTTTTTT
CASSPGGQINEKLFF
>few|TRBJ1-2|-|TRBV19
TGTGCCAGTAACCCACGGGACAAATACTATGGCTACACCTTC
CASNPRDKYYGYTF
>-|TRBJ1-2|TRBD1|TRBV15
TGTGCCACCAGCAGGGACAGGGGGTTGTATGGCTACACCTTC
CATSRDRGLYGYTF
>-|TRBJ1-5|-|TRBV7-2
TGTGCCAGCAGCTTATTCCACGGGTCTAATCAGCCCCAGCATTTT
CASSLFHGSNQPQHF
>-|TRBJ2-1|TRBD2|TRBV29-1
TGCAGCGTTGAAGGACTAGCGGGGGGGATTTCGCCCTACAATGAGCAGTTCTTC
CSVEGLAGGISPYNEQFF
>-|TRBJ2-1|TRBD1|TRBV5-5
TGTGCCAGCTCAGCCCGGGACAGTAACTACAATGAGCAGTTCTTC
CASSARDSNYNEQFF